This T cell receptor (beta chain) stems from a study of vaccination effects on CD4 cells after COVID-19. Peptide-pool stimulation followed by sequencing identified expanded antigen-specific CD4+ clonotypes in the ViraFEST assay. Researchers isolated CD4+ T cells once roughly nine days of culture had elapsed. Replacing half the medium with IL-2 medium was done on days 3 and 7. The junction had 6 bases not matched to a gene; V was cut back by 4 bases and J by 4 bases. The germline gives CDR1 LNHDA, CDR2 SQIVND (reference sequence). This CDR3 region has 17 residues. Notes on this clone: No antigen is known for it.

Libraries were prepared by immunoSEQ multiplex PCR; TCRdb keeps only in-frame clonotypes and omits some of them. The profile shows tens of thousands of clones, around four fifths of them singletons. The V call is TRBV19, the J call TRBJ2-6, with 11 bases identical to TRBD1. This TCR was recovered from a human donor who received a COVID-19 vaccine. The material was CD4+ T cells from PBMCs cultured with HCoV-229E spike peptides, obtained before COVID-19 vaccination. CDR3: CASSKDRGRSGANVLTF. CDR3 nucleotides: TGTGCCAGTAGTAAGGACAGGGGGCGTTCGGGGGCCAACGTCCTGACTTTC.